Here is one T cell receptor beta chain with its context. The antigen remains unidentified. The record originates from a study of cytomegalovirus exposure and HLA in healthy donors. Primers: 60 Vbeta forward and 13 Jbeta reverse. Profiled with immunoSEQ multiplex PCR; TCRdb holds only in-frame clones, not every one. This sample carries 60,000 to 100,000 clones, 78% of them seen once, and the ten largest clones take approximately 1.5%. Points from the study as a whole: Accurate prediction of HLA-A and HLA-B alleles (for most subjects) was reportedly achieved from TCR beta sequences. Altogether, 150 to 200 TCR beta chains were recorded as cytomegalovirus-associated. A previous analysis found most TCR beta V segments productive roughly 87% or roughly 30% of the time. On later analysis, the bulk of CMV-associated TCR beta chains appeared to be HLA-restricted.

Germline V gene sequence: CDR1 MNHEY, CDR2 SVGAGI. The CDR3 totals 15 residues. V was trimmed by 0 bases and J by 3 bases, leaving 12 bases between them. This sequence was found in a man aged 40-55 years in good health and CMV-seronegative. The sample taken for sequencing was PBMCs. The chain recombines TRBV6-5 with TRBJ2-7; D not resolved. CDR3 loop: CASSYSLVPYYEQYF. The CDR3 DNA sequence: TGTGCCAGCAGTTACTCTCTAGTCCCTTACTACGAGCAGTACTTC.